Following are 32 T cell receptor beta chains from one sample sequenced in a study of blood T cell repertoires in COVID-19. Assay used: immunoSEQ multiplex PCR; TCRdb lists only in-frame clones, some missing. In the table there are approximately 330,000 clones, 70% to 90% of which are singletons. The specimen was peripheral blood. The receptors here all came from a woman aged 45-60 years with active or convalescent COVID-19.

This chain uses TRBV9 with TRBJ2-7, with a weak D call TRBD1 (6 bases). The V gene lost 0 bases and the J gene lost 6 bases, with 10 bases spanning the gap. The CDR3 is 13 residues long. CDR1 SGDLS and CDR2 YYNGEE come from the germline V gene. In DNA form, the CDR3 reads TGTGCCAGCAGCGTAGGTCAGGGGCGCGAGCAGTACTTC. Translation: CASSVGQGREQYF. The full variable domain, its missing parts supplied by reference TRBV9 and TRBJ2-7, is DSGVTQTPKHLITATGQRVTLRCSPRSGDLSVYWYQQSLDQGLQFLIQYYNGEERAKGNILERFSAQQFPDLHSELNLSSLELGDSALYFCASSVGQGREQYFGPGTRLTVT.

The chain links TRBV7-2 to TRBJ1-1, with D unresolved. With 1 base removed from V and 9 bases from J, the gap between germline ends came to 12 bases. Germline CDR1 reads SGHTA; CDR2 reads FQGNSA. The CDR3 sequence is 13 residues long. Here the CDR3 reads CASSLDTQTKAFF. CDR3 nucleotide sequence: TGTGCCAGCAGCTTAGATACACAGACTAAAGCTTTCTTT.

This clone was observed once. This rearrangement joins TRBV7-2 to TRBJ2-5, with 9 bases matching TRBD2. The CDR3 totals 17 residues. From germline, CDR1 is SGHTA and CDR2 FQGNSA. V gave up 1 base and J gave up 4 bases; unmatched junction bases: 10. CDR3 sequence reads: CASSLVRGGFPRETQYF. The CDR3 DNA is TGTGCCAGCAGCTTAGTGCGGGGGGGCTTTCCGAGAGAGACCCAGTACTTC.

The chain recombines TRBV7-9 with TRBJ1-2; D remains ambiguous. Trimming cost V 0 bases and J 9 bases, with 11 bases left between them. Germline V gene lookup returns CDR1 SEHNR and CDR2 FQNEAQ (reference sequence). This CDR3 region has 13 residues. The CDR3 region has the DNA TGTGCCAGCAGCTTAGCGGGCGAGCGGAGCTACACCTTC. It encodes CASSLAGERSYTF.

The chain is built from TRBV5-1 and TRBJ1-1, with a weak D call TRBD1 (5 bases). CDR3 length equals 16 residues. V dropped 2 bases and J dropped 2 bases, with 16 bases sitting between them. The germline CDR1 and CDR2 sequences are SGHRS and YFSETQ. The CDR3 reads CASSFGRGAGNTEAFF. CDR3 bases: TGCGCCAGCAGCTTCGGGCGGGGCGCCGGAAACACTGAAGCTTTCTTT.

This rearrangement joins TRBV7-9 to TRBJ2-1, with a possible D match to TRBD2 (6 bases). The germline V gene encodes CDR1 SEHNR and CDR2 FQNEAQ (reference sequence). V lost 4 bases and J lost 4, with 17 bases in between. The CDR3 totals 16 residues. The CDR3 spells CASSWRRGGTYNEQFF. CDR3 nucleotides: TGTGCCAGCAGCTGGCGGCGGGGCGGGACTTACAATGAGCAGTTCTTC.

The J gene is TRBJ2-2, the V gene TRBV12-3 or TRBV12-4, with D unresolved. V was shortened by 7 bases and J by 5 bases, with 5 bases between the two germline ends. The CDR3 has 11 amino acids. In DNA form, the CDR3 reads TGTGCCAGCACCGGGACCGGGGAGCTGTTTTTT. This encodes CASTGTGELFF.

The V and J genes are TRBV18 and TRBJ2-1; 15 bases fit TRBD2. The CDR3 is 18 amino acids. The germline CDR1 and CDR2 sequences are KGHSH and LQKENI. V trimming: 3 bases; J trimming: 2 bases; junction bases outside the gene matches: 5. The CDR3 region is CASSPGLAGGEAYNEQFF. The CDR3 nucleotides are TGTGCCAGCTCACCCGGACTAGCGGGAGGGGAGGCCTACAATGAGCAGTTCTTC.

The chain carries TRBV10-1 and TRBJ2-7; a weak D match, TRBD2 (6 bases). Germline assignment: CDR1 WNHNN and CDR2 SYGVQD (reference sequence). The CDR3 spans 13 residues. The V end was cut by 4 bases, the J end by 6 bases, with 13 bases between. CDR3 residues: CASSVPGTFEQYF. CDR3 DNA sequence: TGCGCCAGCAGTGTTCCCGGGACTTTCGAGCAGTACTTC.

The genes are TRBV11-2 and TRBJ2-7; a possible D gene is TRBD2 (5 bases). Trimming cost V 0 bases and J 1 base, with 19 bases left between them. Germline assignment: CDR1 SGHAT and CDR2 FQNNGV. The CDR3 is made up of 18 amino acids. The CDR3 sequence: CASSLDGELRVRSYEQYF. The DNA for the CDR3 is TGTGCCAGCAGCTTAGATGGGGAGTTACGGGTTAGGTCCTACGAGCAGTACTTC. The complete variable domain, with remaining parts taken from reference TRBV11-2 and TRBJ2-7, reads EAGVAQSPRYKIIEKRQSVAFWCNPISGHATLYWYQQILGQGPKLLIQFQNNGVVDDSQLPKDRFSAERLKGVDSTLKIQPAKLEDSAVYLCASSLDGELRVRSYEQYFGPGTRLTVT.

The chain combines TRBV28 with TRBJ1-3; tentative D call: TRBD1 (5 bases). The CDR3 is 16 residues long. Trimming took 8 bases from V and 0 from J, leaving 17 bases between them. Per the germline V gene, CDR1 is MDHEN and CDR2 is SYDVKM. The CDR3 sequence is CASLRGGESSGNTIYF. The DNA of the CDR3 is TGTGCCAGCCTCCGGGGAGGGGAAAGCTCTGGAAACACCATATATTTT. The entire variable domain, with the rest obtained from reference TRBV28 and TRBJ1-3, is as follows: DVKVTQSSRYLVKRTGEKVFLECVQDMDHENMFWYRQDPGLGLRLIYFSYDVKMKEKGDIPEGYSVSREKKERFSLILESASTNQTSMYLCASLRGGESSGNTIYFGEGSWLTVV.

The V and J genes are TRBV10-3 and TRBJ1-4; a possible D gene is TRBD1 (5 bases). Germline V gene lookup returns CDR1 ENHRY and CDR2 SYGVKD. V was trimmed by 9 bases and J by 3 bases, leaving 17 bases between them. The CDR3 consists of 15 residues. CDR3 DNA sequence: TGTGCCATTAAGTCCGGGGGAGAGGCTAATGAAAAACTGTTTTTT. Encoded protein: CAIKSGGEANEKLFF.

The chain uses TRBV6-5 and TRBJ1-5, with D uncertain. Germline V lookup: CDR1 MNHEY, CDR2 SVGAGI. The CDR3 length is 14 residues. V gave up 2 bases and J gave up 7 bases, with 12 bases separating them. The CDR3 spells CASSYLGRGQPQHF. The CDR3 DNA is TGTGCCAGCAGTTACCTGGGGAGAGGACAGCCCCAGCATTTT.

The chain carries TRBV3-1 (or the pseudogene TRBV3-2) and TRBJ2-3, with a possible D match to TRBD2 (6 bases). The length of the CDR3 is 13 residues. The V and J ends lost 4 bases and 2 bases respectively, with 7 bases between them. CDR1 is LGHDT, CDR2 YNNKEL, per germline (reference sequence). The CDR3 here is CASSRDFTDTQYF. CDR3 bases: TGTGCCAGCAGCCGGGACTTCACAGATACGCAGTATTTT.

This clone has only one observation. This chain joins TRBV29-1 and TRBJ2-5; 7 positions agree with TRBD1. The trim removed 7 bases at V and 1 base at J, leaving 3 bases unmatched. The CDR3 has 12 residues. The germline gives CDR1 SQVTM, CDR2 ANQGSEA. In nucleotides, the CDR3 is TGCAGCGCCGCAGGGGGCCAAGAGACCCAGTACTTC. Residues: CSAAGGQETQYF.

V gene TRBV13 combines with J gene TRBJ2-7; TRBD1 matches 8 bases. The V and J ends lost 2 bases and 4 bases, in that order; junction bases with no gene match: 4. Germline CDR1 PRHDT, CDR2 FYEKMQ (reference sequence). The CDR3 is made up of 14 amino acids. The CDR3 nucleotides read TGTGCCAGCAGCTTACAGGGGGCTAAGTACGAGCAGTACTTC. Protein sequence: CASSLQGAKYEQYF.

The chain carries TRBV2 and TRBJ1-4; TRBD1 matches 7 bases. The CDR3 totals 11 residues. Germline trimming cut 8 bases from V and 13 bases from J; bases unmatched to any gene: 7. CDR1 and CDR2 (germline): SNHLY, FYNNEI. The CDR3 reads CASGFDRVLFF. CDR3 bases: TGTGCCAGCGGATTCGACAGGGTACTGTTTTTT.

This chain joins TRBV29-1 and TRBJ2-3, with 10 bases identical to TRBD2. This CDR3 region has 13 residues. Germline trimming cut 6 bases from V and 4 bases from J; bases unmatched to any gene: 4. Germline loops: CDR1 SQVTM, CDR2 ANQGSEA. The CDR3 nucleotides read TGCAGCGTGGAGCTAGCGGGGGCAGATACGCAGTATTTT. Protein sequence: CSVELAGADTQYF.

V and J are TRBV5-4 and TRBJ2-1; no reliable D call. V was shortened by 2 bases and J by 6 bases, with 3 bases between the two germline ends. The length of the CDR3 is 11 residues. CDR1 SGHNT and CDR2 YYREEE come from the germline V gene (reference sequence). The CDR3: CASSFRNEQFF. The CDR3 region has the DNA TGTGCCAGCAGCTTTCGCAATGAGCAGTTCTTC.

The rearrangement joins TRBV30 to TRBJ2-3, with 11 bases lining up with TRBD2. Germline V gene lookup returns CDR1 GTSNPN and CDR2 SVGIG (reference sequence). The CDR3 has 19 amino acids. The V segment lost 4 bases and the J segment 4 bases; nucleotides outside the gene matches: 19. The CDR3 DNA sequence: TGTGCCTGGACCGAAATTCCCCCTCAACTAGCGGGAGAACCAGATACGCAGTATTTT. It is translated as CAWTEIPPQLAGEPDTQYF.

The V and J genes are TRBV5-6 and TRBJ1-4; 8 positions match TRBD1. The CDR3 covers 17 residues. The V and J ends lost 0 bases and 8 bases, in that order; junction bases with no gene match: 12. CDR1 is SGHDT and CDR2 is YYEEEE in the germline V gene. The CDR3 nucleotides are TGTGCCAGCAGCTTGGCTCCGACAGGGGTAATGAGGGAAAAACTGTTTTTT. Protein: CASSLAPTGVMREKLFF.

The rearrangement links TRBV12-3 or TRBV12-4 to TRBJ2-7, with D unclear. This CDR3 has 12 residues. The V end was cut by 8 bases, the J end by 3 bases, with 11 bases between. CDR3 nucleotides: TGTGCCAGCCAACAGAGCCGCTACGAGCAGTACTTC. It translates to CASQQSRYEQYF.

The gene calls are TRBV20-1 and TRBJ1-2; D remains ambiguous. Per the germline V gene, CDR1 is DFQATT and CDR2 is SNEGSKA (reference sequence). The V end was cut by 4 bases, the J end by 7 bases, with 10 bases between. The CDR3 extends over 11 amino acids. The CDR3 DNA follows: TGCAGTGCTACACAAGTCTTTGGCTACACCTTC. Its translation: CSATQVFGYTF.

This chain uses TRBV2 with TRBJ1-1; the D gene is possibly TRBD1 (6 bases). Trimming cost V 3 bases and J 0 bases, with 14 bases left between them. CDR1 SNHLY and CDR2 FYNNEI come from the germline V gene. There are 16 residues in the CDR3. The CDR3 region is CASSEGTRPMNTEAFF. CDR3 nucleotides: TGTGCCAGCAGTGAGGGGACAAGGCCCATGAACACTGAAGCTTTCTTT. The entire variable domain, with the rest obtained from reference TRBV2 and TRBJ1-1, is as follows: EPEVTQTPSHQVTQMGQEVILRCVPISNHLYFYWYRQILGQKVEFLVSFYNNEISEKSEIFDDQFSVERPDGSNFTLKIRSTKLEDSAMYFCASSEGTRPMNTEAFFGQGTRLTVV.

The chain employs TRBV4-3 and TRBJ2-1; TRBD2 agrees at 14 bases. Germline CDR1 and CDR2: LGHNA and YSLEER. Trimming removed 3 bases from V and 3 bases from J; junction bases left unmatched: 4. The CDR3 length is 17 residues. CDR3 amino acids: CASSQGTSGSGYNEQFF. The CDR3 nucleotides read TGCGCCAGCAGCCAGGGGACTAGCGGGAGTGGCTACAATGAGCAGTTCTTC.

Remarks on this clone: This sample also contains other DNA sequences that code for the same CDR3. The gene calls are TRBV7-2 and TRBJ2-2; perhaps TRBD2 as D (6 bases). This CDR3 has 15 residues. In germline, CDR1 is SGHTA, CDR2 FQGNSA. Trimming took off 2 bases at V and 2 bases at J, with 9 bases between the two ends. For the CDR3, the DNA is TGTGCCAGCAGCTTAAGCGGGCGTAACACCGGGGAGCTGTTTTTT. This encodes CASSLSGRNTGELFF.

As DNA, the CDR3 is TGTGCCAGCTCCCAGACATCGGGAGGATACGAGCAGTACTTC. Its protein product is CASSQTSGGYEQYF. The genes are TRBV18 and TRBJ2-7; 7 bases map to TRBD2. With 6 bases clipped from V and 4 bases from J, the junction kept 9 bases outside the gene matches. This CDR3 is built from 14 residues. Germline-derived CDR1 and CDR2 are KGHSH and LQKENI. The whole variable domain, remainder taken from reference TRBV18 and TRBJ2-7, is NAGVMQNPRHLVRRRGQEARLRCSPMKGHSHVYWYRQLPEEGLKFMVYLQKENIIDESGMPKERFSAEFPKEGPSILRIQQVVRGDSAAYFCASSQTSGGYEQYFGPGTRLTVT.

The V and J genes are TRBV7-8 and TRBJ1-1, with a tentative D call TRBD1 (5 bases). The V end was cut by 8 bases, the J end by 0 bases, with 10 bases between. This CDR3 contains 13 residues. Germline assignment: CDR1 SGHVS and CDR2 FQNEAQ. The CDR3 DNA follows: TGTGCCAGCCTACAGGAATTGAACACTGAAGCTTTCTTT. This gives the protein CASLQELNTEAFF.

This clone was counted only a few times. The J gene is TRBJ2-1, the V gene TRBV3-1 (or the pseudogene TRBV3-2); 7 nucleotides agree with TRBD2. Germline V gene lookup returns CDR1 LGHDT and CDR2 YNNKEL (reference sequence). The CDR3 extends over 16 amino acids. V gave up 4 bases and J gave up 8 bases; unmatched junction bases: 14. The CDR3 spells CASSPPLGGSEDEQFF. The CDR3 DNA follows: TGTGCCAGCAGCCCCCCCCTGGGCGGGAGTGAGGATGAGCAGTTCTTC.

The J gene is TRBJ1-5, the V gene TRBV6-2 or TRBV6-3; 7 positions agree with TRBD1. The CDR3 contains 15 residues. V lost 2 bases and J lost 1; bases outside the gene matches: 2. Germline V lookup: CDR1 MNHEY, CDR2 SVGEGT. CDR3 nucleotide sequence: TGTGCCAGCAGTTACACGACAGGGAGCAATCAGCCCCAGCATTTT. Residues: CASSYTTGSNQPQHF.

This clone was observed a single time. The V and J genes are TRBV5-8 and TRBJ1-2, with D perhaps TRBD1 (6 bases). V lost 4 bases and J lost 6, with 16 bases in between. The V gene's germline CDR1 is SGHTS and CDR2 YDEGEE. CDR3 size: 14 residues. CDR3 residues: CASSQRDIRDGYTF. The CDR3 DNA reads TGTGCCAGCAGCCAGAGGGACATCCGTGATGGCTACACCTTC.

The chain's CDR3 is CASSPLNRDSNQPQHF. The CDR3 region has the DNA TGTGCCAGCAGTCCCCTAAACAGGGATAGCAATCAGCCCCAGCATTTT. This chain uses TRBV27 with TRBJ1-5; D might be TRBD1 (6 bases). Germline-derived CDR1 and CDR2 are MNHEY and SMNVEV (reference sequence). V lost 5 bases and J 0 bases, leaving 14 bases between the germline ends. The CDR3 runs 16 residues.